This T cell receptor (beta chain) was retrieved from a study of identical twins. V lost 4 bases and J 5 bases, leaving 4 bases between the germline ends. The CDR3 runs 11 residues. CDR1 is SNHLY, CDR2 FYNNEI, per germline. In this sample, this clonotype turned up many times. One entry per CDR3 protein, called by TCRdb with MiXCR from the 5' RACE reads. Of around 100,000 distinct CDR3 sequences in the sample, just under 6% were seen once. What was sequenced was memory T cells sorted from blood. The sequence was collected from a woman aged 45-60 years in good health. The chain carries TRBV2 and TRBJ2-3; D is undetermined. This chain's CDR3 is CASSVEDTQYF. Written as DNA, the CDR3 is TGTGCCAGCAGTGTGGAAGATACGCAGTATTTT.